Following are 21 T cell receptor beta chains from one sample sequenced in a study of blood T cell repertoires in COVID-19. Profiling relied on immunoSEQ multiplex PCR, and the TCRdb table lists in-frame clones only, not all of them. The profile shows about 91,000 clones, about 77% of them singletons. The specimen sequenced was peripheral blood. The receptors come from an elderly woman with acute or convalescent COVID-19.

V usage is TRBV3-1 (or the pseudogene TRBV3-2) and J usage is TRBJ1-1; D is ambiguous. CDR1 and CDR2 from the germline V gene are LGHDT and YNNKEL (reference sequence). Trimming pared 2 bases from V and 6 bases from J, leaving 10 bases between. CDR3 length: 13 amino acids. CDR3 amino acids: CASSQTEGAEAFF. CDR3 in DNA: TGTGCCAGCAGCCAAACAGAGGGTGCTGAAGCTTTCTTT.

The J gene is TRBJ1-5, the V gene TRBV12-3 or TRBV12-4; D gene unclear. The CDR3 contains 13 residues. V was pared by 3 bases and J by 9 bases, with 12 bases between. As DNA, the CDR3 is TGTGCCAGCAGTTTGGAGGGTCAAGGGCCCCAGCATTTT. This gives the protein CASSLEGQGPQHF.

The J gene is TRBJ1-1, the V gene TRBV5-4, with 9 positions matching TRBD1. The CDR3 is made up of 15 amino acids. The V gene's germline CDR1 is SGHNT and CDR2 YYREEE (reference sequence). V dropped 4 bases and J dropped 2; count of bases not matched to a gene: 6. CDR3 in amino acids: CASSPGQGPNTEAFF. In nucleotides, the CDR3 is TGTGCCAGCAGCCCCGGACAGGGGCCCAACACTGAAGCTTTCTTT.

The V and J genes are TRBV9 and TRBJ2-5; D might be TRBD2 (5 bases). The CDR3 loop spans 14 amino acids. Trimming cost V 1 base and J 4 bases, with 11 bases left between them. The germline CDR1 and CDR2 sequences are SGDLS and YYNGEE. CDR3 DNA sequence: TGTGCCAGCAGCGTAAGGCCCGGGGTAGAGACCCAGTACTTC. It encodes CASSVRPGVETQYF.

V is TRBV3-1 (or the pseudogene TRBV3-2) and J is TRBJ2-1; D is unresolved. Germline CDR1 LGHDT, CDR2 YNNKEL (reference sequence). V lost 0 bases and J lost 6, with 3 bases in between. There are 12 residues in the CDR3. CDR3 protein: CASSQEANEQFF. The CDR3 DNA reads TGTGCCAGCAGCCAAGAAGCCAATGAGCAGTTCTTC.

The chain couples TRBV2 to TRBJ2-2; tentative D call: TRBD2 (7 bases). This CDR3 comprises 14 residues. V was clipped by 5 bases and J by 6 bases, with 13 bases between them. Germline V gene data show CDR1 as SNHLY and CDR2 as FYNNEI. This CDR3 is CASSRGGAAGELFF. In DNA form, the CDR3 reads TGTGCCAGCAGTAGAGGGGGGGCCGCCGGGGAGCTGTTTTTT.

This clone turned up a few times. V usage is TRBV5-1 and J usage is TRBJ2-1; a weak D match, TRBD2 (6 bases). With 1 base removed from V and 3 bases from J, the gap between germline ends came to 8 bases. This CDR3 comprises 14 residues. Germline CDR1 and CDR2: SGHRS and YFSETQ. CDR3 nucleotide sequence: TGCGCCAGCAGCTTGAGTAGCGGCTACAATGAGCAGTTCTTC. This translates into CASSLSSGYNEQFF.

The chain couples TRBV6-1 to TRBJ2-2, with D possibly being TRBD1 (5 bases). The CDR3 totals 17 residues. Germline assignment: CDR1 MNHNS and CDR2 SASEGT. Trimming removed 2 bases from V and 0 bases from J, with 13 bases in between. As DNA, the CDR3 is TGTGCCAGCAGTGAATGGCAGGGCTCTTCGAACACCGGGGAGCTGTTTTTT. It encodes CASSEWQGSSNTGELFF.

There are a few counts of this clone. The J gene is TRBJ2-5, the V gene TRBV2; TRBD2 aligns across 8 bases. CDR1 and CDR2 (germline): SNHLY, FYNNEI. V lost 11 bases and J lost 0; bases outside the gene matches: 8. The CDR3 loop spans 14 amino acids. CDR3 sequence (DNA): TGTGCCTCCAGGGAGCGGGGGTACCAAGAGACCCAGTACTTC. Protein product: CASRERGYQETQYF. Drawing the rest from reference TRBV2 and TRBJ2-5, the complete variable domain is EPEVTQTPSHQVTQMGQEVILRCVPISNHLYFYWYRQILGQKVEFLVSFYNNEISEKSEIFDDQFSVERPDGSNFTLKIRSTKLEDSAMYFCASRERGYQETQYFGPGTRLLVL.

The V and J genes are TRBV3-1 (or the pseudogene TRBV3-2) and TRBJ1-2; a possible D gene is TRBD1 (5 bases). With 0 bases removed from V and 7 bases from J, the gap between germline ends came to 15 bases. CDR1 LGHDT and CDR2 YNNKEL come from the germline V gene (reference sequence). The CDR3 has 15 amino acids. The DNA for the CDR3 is TGTGCCAGCAGCCAAGAAGGACCAGGGAGGGTTGGCTACACCTTC. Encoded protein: CASSQEGPGRVGYTF.

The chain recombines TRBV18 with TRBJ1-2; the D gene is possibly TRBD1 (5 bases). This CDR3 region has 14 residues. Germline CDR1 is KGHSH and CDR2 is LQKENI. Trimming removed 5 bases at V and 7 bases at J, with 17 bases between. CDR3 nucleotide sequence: TGTGCCAGCTCAAGGGGTCCAGGACTAGGTGGCTACACCTTC. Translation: CASSRGPGLGGYTF.

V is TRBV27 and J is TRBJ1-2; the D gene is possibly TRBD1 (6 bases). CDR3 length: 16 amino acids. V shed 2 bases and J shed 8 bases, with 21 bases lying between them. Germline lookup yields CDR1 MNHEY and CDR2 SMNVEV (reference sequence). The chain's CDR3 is CASSLGFAGGARGYTF. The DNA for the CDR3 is TGTGCCAGCAGTTTAGGGTTCGCGGGGGGCGCGAGGGGCTACACCTTC.

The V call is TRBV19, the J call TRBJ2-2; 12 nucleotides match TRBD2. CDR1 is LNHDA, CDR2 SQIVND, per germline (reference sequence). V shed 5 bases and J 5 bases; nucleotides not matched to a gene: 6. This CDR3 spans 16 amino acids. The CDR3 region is CASSPSGRARTGELFF. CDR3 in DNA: TGTGCCAGTAGTCCTAGCGGGAGGGCTCGTACCGGGGAGCTGTTTTTT.

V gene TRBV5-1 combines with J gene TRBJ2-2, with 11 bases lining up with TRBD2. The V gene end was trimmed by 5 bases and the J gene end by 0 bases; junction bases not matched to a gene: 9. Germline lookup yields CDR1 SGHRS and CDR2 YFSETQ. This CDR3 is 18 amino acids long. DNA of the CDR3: TGCGCCAGCAGTTCCCCTGGACTAGCGGGCCCGAACACCGGGGAGCTGTTTTTT. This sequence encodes CASSSPGLAGPNTGELFF.

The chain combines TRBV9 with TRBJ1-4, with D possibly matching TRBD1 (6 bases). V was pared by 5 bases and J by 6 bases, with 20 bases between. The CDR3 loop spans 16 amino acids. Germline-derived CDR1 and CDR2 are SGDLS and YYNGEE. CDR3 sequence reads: CASSLKQGARDEKLFF. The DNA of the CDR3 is TGTGCCAGCAGTCTCAAACAGGGAGCAAGAGATGAAAAACTGTTTTTT.

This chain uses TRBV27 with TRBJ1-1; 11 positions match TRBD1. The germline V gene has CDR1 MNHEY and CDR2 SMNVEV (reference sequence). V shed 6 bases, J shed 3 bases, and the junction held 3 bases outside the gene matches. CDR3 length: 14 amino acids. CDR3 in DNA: TGTGCCAGCAGCAGGACAGGGGGCGACACTGAAGCTTTCTTT. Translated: CASSRTGGDTEAFF.

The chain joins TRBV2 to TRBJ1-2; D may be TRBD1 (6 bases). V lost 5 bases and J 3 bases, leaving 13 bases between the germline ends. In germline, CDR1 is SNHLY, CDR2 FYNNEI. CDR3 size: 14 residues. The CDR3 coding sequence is TGTGCCAGCAGTAAAGAGGGGGACCACTATGGCTACACCTTC. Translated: CASSKEGDHYGYTF.

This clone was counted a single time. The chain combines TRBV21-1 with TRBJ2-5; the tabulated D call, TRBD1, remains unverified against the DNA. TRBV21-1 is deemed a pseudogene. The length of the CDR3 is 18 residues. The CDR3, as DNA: TGTGCCAGCACAAAAGGACCTAAGGCCCCAGGGATGGGAGAGACCCAGTACTTC. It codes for CASTKGPKAPGMGETQYF.

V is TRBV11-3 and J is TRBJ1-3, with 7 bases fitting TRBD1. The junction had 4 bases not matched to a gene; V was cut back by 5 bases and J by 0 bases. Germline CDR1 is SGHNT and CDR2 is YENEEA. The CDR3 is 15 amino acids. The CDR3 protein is CASSLGQTSGNTIYF. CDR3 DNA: TGTGCCAGCAGCCTGGGACAGACCTCTGGAAACACCATATATTTT. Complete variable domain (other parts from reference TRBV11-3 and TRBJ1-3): EAGVVQSPRYKIIEKKQPVAFWCNPISGHNTLYWYLQNLGQGPELLIRYENEEAVDDSQLPKDRFSAERLKGVDSTLKIQPAELGDSAVYLCASSLGQTSGNTIYFGEGSWLTVV.

In DNA form, the CDR3 reads TGTGCCAGCAGCCCCTACTTGGACACCTCTAACTATGGCTACACCTTC. Its protein is CASSPYLDTSNYGYTF. The chain recombines TRBV7-8 with TRBJ1-2; maybe TRBD1 (5 bases). Germline V lookup: CDR1 SGHVS, CDR2 FQNEAQ. The CDR3 consists of 16 residues. Trimming took 5 bases from V and 0 from J, leaving 16 bases between them.

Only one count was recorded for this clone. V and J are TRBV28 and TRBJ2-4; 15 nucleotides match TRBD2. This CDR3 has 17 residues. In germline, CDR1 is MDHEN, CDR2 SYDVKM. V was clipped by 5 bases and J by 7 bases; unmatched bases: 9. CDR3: CASSPRTSGRAANIQYF. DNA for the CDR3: TGTGCCAGCAGTCCGAGGACTAGCGGGAGGGCCGCGAACATTCAGTACTTC.